Presented here are 6 T cell receptor beta chains from one specimen sequenced in a study of T cell responses to AZD1222 COVID-19 vaccine. The data were produced by immunoSEQ multiplex PCR, yet TCRdb's version contains in-frame clones alone and is incomplete. Among about 35,000 clones listed, approximately 86% were seen once. The sample was peripheral blood, taken on day 0 of AZD1222 vaccination. The receptors stem from an adult in good health.

The chain recombines TRBV5-3 with TRBJ2-7; D gene uncertain. TRBV5-3 is assigned to the ORF class and has an uncertain function. The CDR3 is 13 amino acids. Trimming took off 5 bases at V and 4 bases at J, with 13 bases between the two ends. As DNA, the CDR3 is TGTGCCAGAAGGACGAAATCCGCATACGAGCAGTACTTC. Its translation is CARRTKSAYEQYF.

The genes are TRBV6-2 or TRBV6-3 and TRBJ2-3; D unclear. The CDR3 length is 15 residues. From germline, CDR1 is MNHEY and CDR2 SVGEGT. Trimming removed 0 bases at V and 3 bases at J, with 10 bases between. This CDR3 reads CASSYSKKGTDTQYF. CDR3 sequence (DNA): TGTGCCAGCAGTTACTCGAAAAAAGGAACAGATACGCAGTATTTT.

This chain uses TRBV18 with TRBJ1-3, with 7 positions matching TRBD1. V lost 6 bases to trimming and J lost 2 bases; unmatched junction nucleotides: 7. CDR3 size: 15 residues. Germline V gene lookup returns CDR1 KGHSH and CDR2 LQKENI. CDR3 amino acids: CASSPTGSTGNTIYF. The CDR3 DNA reads as TGTGCCAGCTCCCCGACAGGGTCCACTGGAAACACCATATATTTT.

The chain recombines TRBV19 with TRBJ1-1; D is uncertain. CDR1 and CDR2 (germline): LNHDA, SQIVND (reference sequence). This CDR3 has 13 residues. The ends were cut back, 2 bases at V and 2 bases at J, with 6 bases in the middle. The CDR3 spells CASSIMGNTEAFF. As DNA, the CDR3 is TGTGCCAGTAGTATAATGGGTAACACTGAAGCTTTCTTT.

The chain recombines TRBV11-3 with TRBJ2-3, with D tentatively TRBD2 (6 bases). Trimming stripped 1 base from V and 4 bases from J, with 18 bases between. The CDR3 consists of 17 residues. CDR1 and CDR2 from the germline V gene are SGHNT and YENEEA. The CDR3 spells CASSLGGGWGNPDTQYF. The CDR3 nucleotides are TGTGCCAGCAGCTTAGGGGGAGGCTGGGGCAATCCAGATACGCAGTATTTT.

The chain recombines TRBV9 with TRBJ1-1; the D gene is possibly TRBD1 (6 bases). The germline CDR1 and CDR2 sequences are SGDLS and YYNGEE. The CDR3 has 15 residues. V was clipped by 3 bases and J by 1 base, with 13 bases between them. The chain's CDR3 is CASSDTTGSNTEAFF. The CDR3 DNA reads as TGTGCCAGCAGCGACACGACAGGATCGAACACTGAAGCTTTCTTT.